Listed here is a single TCR beta chain. The target antigen is unknown. Patients with autoimmune history or systemic immunosuppression were excluded. Some clones are missing from TCRdb's copy, which holds only in-frame ones; the method was immunoSEQ multiplex PCR. The sample has tens of thousands of clones, roughly 86% seen once. V was trimmed by 4 bases and J by 3 bases, leaving 19 bases between them. This CDR3 has 16 residues. Germline V CDR1 and CDR2: SGHDN, FVKESK. The sample is drawn from a study of OX40 agonist ivuxolimab in advanced cancers. Study-level findings and limits: Clonal expansion by week 6 occurred in CD4+ and CD8+ blood T cells (at 0.1 to 3.0 mg/kg). Some nonresponders also had low normalized T-cell clonal expansion. CD4+ T cells averaged fewer expanded clones than CD8+ T cells.

This TCR came from an adult with an advanced solid tumor such as melanoma, head and neck, liver or kidney cancer. The J gene is TRBJ2-7, the V gene TRBV14; D perhaps matches TRBD2 (6 bases). The source material was CD4+ or CD8+ T cells sorted from blood, sampled in a trial of the OX40 agonist ivuxolimab. DNA for the CDR3: TGTGCCAGCAGCCCCTGGAATGGGGACTCTGACTACGAGCAGTACTTC. It encodes CASSPWNGDSDYEQYF.